This TCR beta chain was captured in a study of post-analysis software for immune sequencing data. Built from TCR beta cDNA, the libraries had unique molecular identifiers in them. MiXCR, applied by TCRdb to the PCR reads, yields one record per CDR3 protein. Of 430,000 or so distinct CDR3 sequences in the sample, 39% were seen once. The study's findings and limits: Significantly decreased normalized Chao1 diversity was recorded for multiple sclerosis patients relative to controls. A handful of TRBV segments were significantly more frequent in patients than in controls. TRBV5-6, TRBV5-1 and TRBV20-1 were among these segments.

The germline CDR1 and CDR2 sequences are MNHNS and SASEGT. The CDR3 has 14 amino acids. Trimming removed 1 base from V and 0 bases from J, with 7 bases in between. Notes on this clonotype: Its antigen is not identified.

The sample was blood. The chain carries TRBV6-1 and TRBJ2-7; no clear D gene. This sequence originates from a girl aged 2-10 years with multiple sclerosis. This CDR3 is CASSEVGNSYEQYF. CDR3 nucleotide sequence: TGTGCCAGCAGTGAAGTAGGGAACTCCTACGAGCAGTACTTC.